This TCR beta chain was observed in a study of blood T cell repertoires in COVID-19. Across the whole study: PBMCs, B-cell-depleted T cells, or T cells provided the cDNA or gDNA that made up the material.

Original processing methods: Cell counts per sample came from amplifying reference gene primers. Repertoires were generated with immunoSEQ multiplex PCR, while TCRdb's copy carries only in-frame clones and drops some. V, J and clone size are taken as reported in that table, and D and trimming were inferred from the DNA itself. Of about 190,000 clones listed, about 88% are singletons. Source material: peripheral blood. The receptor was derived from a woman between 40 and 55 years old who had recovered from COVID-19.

The CDR3 here is CATSPGLRPIYEQYF. Written as DNA, the CDR3 is TGTGCCACCAGTCCGGGACTCCGCCCCATATACGAGCAGTACTTC. The V gene is TRBV24-1, the J gene TRBJ2-7, with TRBD2 as a possible D gene (6 bases). The CDR3 loop spans 15 amino acids. Germline assignment: CDR1 KGHDR and CDR2 SFDVKD. V lost 6 bases, J lost 4 bases, and 18 bases lay in between.